The 27 T cell receptor beta chains below come from one sample, sequenced in a study of T cell repertoires in cytomegalovirus infection. TCRdb independently ran MiXCR on the reads; one entry per CDR3 protein. The data show hundreds of thousands of distinct CDR3 sequences, approximately 24% seen once. Sequenced material: CD8+ T cells from PBMCs. These receptors all come from a human donor in good health (CMV status not recorded). Some clones in this sample may be carry-over from other donors' samples.

This clonotype was seen more than once but under ten times. The V gene is TRBV7-9, the J gene TRBJ1-1; 10 bases line up with TRBD1. V was pared by 5 bases and J by 5 bases, with 8 bases of the junction left unmatched. From germline, CDR1 is SEHNR and CDR2 FQNEAQ (reference sequence). The CDR3 runs to 15 residues. Here the CDR3 reads CASSTRQGAVTEAFF. CDR3 DNA sequence: TGTGCCAGCAGCACCCGACAGGGGGCAGTGACTGAAGCTTTCTTT. The variable domain in full, completed from reference TRBV7-9 and TRBJ1-1, reads DTGVSQNPRHKITKRGQNVTFRCDPISEHNRLYWYRQTLGQGPEFLTYFQNEAQLEKSRLLSDRFSAERPKGSFSTLEIQRTEQGDSAMYLCASSTRQGAVTEAFFGQGTRLTVV.

This clonotype was seen many times. The chain has TRBV7-6 and TRBJ2-1; D is unclear. The V gene's germline CDR1 is SGHVS and CDR2 FNYEAQ. CDR3 length equals 18 residues. Trimming pared 2 bases from V and 0 bases from J, leaving 17 bases between. CDR3 DNA: TGTGCCAGCAGCTTAAATATTCCGGTTACAAACTCCTACAATGAGCAGTTCTTC. Residues: CASSLNIPVTNSYNEQFF. The variable domain in full, with the rest retrieved from reference TRBV7-6 and TRBJ2-1, is GAGVSQSPRYKVTKRGQDVALRCDPISGHVSLYWYRQALGQGPEFLTYFNYEAQQDKSGLPNDRFSAERPEGSISTLTIQRTEQRDSAMYRCASSLNIPVTNSYNEQFFGPGTRLTVL.

This clonotype was seen many times. This chain joins TRBV6-5 and TRBJ1-1, with TRBD1 identical over 8 bases. The V and J ends lost 3 bases and 1 base, in that order; junction bases with no gene match: 4. This CDR3 has 15 residues. Germline V gene data show CDR1 as MNHEY and CDR2 as SVGAGI. The CDR3 spells CASSYPGTGNTEAFF. CDR3 coding DNA: TGTGCCAGCAGTTATCCCGGGACAGGGAACACTGAAGCTTTCTTT.

The sample holds a few counts of this clonotype. The rearrangement links TRBV20-1 to TRBJ1-5, with D hard to call. V lost 5 bases and J lost 0, with 20 bases in between. The CDR3 is 17 residues long. Germline values: CDR1 DFQATT, CDR2 SNEGSKA (reference sequence). The CDR3 nucleotides are TGCAGTGCTCCCAACCCAAATCCTAAGTATAGCAATCAGCCCCAGCATTTT. Its translation is CSAPNPNPKYSNQPQHF.

The V and J genes are TRBV29-1 and TRBJ1-2, with 11 bases identical to TRBD1. This CDR3 is 13 amino acids long. Germline V gene data show CDR1 as SQVTM and CDR2 as ANQGSEA. V was clipped by 6 bases and J by 7 bases; unmatched bases: 7. CDR3 protein: CSVGTGTGGGYTF. Written as DNA, the CDR3 is TGCAGCGTCGGAACCGGGACAGGGGGTGGCTACACCTTC.

This sequence joins TRBV28 and TRBJ2-5; maybe TRBD2 (6 bases). Per the germline V gene, CDR1 is MDHEN and CDR2 is SYDVKM. The CDR3 is 16 amino acids. V gave up 2 bases and J gave up 0 bases, with 13 bases separating them. In DNA, the CDR3 is TGTGCCAGCAGTTTACGCGGAGGGGTGTACCAAGAGACCCAGTACTTC. Encoded protein: CASSLRGGVYQETQYF.

This clonotype was counted ten times or more. The rearrangement joins TRBV24-1 to TRBJ1-2; D unresolved. This CDR3 comprises 17 residues. Trimming took 4 bases from V and 8 from J, leaving 25 bases between them. Germline assignment: CDR1 KGHDR and CDR2 SFDVKD. CDR3 DNA sequence: TGTGCCACCAGTGACTCCCAAAGGCTGGCGACGAATCTGGGCTACACCTTC. It encodes CATSDSQRLATNLGYTF.

This clonotype has just one count. The chain has TRBV2 and TRBJ2-5, with D possibly TRBD1 on 5 matching bases. CDR1 is SNHLY, CDR2 FYNNEI, per germline. This CDR3 contains 16 residues. Trimming took 7 bases from V and 5 from J, leaving 23 bases between them. For the CDR3, the DNA is TGTGCCAGCACCCATCCCGCGACAGCCGTCCGGGAGACCCAGTACTTC. Its translation: CASTHPATAVRETQYF.

This clonotype was found a few times. The chain recombines TRBV12-3 or TRBV12-4 with TRBJ1-2; unclear D gene. The CDR3 is made up of 15 amino acids. V lost 7 bases and J 3 bases, leaving 18 bases between the germline ends. The CDR3 DNA reads TGTGCCAGCACTCCAGAGGCCGGCGGGTACTATGGCTACACCTTC. Amino acid sequence: CASTPEAGGYYGYTF.

The rearrangement joins TRBV11-1 to TRBJ1-1; D gene ambiguous. This CDR3 has 13 residues. CDR1 is SGHAT, CDR2 FQDESV, per germline (reference sequence). The ends were cut back, 2 bases at V and 3 bases at J, with 7 bases in the middle. CDR3 amino acids: CASSLRFYTEAFF. The CDR3 DNA reads as TGTGCCAGCAGCTTAAGATTTTACACTGAAGCTTTCTTT. The full variable domain, in which reference TRBV11-1 and TRBJ1-1 provide the parts outside the CDR3, is EAEVAQSPRYKITEKSQAVAFWCDPISGHATLYWYRQILGQGPELLVQFQDESVVDDSQLPKDRFSAERLKGVDSTLKIQPAELGDSAMYLCASSLRFYTEAFFGQGTRLTVV.

The rearrangement uses TRBV6-2 or TRBV6-3 and TRBJ2-4; TRBD2 might be the D (7 bases). Per germline, CDR1 MNHEY and CDR2 SVGEGT. Trimming shortened V by 8 bases and J by 13 bases, and 15 bases separated the two germline ends. CDR3 length: 11 amino acids. CDR3 protein: CASVGGPVQYF. Written as DNA, the CDR3 is TGTGCCAGCGTGGGGGGGCCTGTCCAGTACTTC.

The CDR3 here is CASYTRFRGGGHTEAFF. CDR3 sequence (DNA): TGTGCCAGCTACACCCGCTTCCGGGGGGGTGGGCACACTGAAGCTTTCTTT. This chain joins TRBV28 and TRBJ1-1, with D possibly TRBD1 on 5 matching bases. The CDR3 has 17 residues. Trimming took off 8 bases at V and 3 bases at J, with 25 bases between the two ends. Germline V CDR1 and CDR2: MDHEN, SYDVKM.

This clonotype was seen at least ten times. V usage is TRBV7-8 and J usage is TRBJ2-5; 12 nucleotides line up with TRBD2. V lost 2 bases and J lost 4; bases outside the gene matches: 11. Germline loops: CDR1 SGHVS, CDR2 FQNEAQ. This CDR3 has 18 residues. CDR3: CASSLSSYPSGGAETQYF. DNA for the CDR3: TGTGCCAGCAGCTTAAGTTCTTATCCTAGCGGGGGGGCAGAGACCCAGTACTTC.

This clonotype was picked up a small number of times. The J gene is TRBJ1-2, the V gene TRBV27; maybe TRBD1 (6 bases). The CDR3 is 14 residues long. Germline V CDR1 and CDR2: MNHEY, SMNVEV (reference sequence). Trimming shortened V by 8 bases and J by 3 bases, and 16 bases separated the two germline ends. The DNA of the CDR3 is TGTGCCAGCGGAAGGACAGCGATGGACTATGGCTACACCTTC. The encoded protein is CASGRTAMDYGYTF.

V and J are TRBV6-5 and TRBJ1-6; D is unclear. V dropped 6 bases and J dropped 8 bases, with 11 bases sitting between them. The CDR3 contains 13 residues. CDR1 and CDR2 from the germline V gene are MNHEY and SVGAGI. The CDR3 region has the DNA TGTGCCAGCAGCCCAGACACGGATTCACCCCTCCACTTT. Translating gives CASSPDTDSPLHF.

V usage is TRBV5-1 and J usage is TRBJ2-3; D possibly corresponds to TRBD2 (6 bases). Germline-derived CDR1 and CDR2 are SGHRS and YFSETQ. The CDR3 is 15 amino acids. Deletions cut 3 bases from V and 4 bases from J, with 15 bases between. This chain's CDR3 is CASSSRLRGADTQYF. Here the CDR3 DNA reads TGCGCCAGCAGCTCCCGACTGCGGGGAGCAGATACGCAGTATTTT.

The V and J genes are TRBV7-6 and TRBJ1-1, with unresolved D. The V gene lost 2 bases and the J gene lost 4 bases, with 11 bases spanning the gap. The V gene's germline CDR1 is SGHVS and CDR2 FNYEAQ. This CDR3 spans 14 amino acids. CDR3: CASSLPELGTEAFF. Here the CDR3 DNA reads TGTGCCAGCAGCTTACCAGAATTAGGCACTGAAGCTTTCTTT.

With respect to this clonotype: This could be a read error, since a much larger clone is one nucleotide away. The CDR3 is CDSSLSPGEYEQYF. Written as DNA, the CDR3 is TGTGACAGCAGCTTATCGCCGGGGGAATACGAGCAGTACTTC. J is TRBJ2-7 and V is TRBV7-6; weak D call: TRBD2 (6 bases). The CDR3 is made up of 14 amino acids. Germline V gene lookup returns CDR1 SGHVS and CDR2 FNYEAQ.

The rearrangement links TRBV20-1 to TRBJ2-4, with 10 bases fitting TRBD1. With 1 base clipped from V and 7 bases from J, the junction kept 4 bases outside the gene matches. Germline assignment: CDR1 DFQATT and CDR2 SNEGSKA (reference sequence). There are 14 residues in the CDR3. Here the CDR3 DNA reads TGCAGTGCTAGAGTAGGGACAGGGGACAACATTCAGTACTTC. It yields the protein CSARVGTGDNIQYF.

This clonotype occurred a few times. The rearrangement links TRBV7-3 to TRBJ2-3, with 9 positions matching TRBD1. Looked up from germline, CDR1 is SGHTA and CDR2 is FQGTGA. The V and J ends lost 3 bases and 0 bases, in that order; junction bases with no gene match: 4. The CDR3 has 16 residues. CDR3 nucleotide sequence: TGTGCCAGCAGCTTCCGCGGACAGGGGAGCACAGATACGCAGTATTTT. Translated: CASSFRGQGSTDTQYF.

The rearrangement uses TRBV6-2 or TRBV6-3 and TRBJ2-7, with D possibly TRBD1 on 6 matching bases. The CDR3 length is 14 residues. Trimming left V 2 bases short and J 3 bases short, with 11 bases between. In germline, CDR1 is MNHEY, CDR2 SVGEGT. The CDR3 reads CASSYGRTDYEQYV. DNA of the CDR3: TGTGCCAGCAGTTACGGCCGGACAGACTACGAGCAGTACGTC.

The chain recombines TRBV25-1 with TRBJ2-7; 7 bases align to TRBD1. The germline V gene has CDR1 MGHDK and CDR2 SYGVNS. The CDR3 consists of 15 residues. J lost 3 bases, V lost 4 bases, and 9 bases had no gene match. The DNA for the CDR3 is TGTGCCAGCAGTGGGGGGACAGATGAATACTACGAGCAGTACTTC. It specifies CASSGGTDEYYEQYF.

The chain employs TRBV5-6 and TRBJ1-1; the match to TRBD1 covers 7 bases. CDR1 SGHDT and CDR2 YYEEEE come from the germline V gene. The length of the CDR3 is 17 residues. J gave up 0 bases and V 0 bases, and 8 bases lay outside the gene matches. The CDR3 loop reads CASSLAGTVKLNTEAFF. In nucleotides, the CDR3 is TGTGCCAGCAGCTTGGCCGGGACAGTGAAGCTGAACACTGAAGCTTTCTTT.

This clonotype was picked up a small number of times. The rearrangement uses TRBV27 and TRBJ2-3; 13 bases fit TRBD2. The CDR3 covers 16 residues. Germline V CDR1 and CDR2: MNHEY, SMNVEV (reference sequence). Unmatched junction bases numbered 6, after V lost 3 bases and J lost 6 bases. The DNA for the CDR3 is TGTGCCAGCAGTTTGACTAGCGGGGGGAAAATCGATACGCAGTATTTT. Residues: CASSLTSGGKIDTQYF.

The chain carries TRBV19 and TRBJ1-1, with a tentative D call TRBD1 (5 bases). Germline V lookup: CDR1 LNHDA, CDR2 SQIVND (reference sequence). V was trimmed by 10 bases and J by 4 bases, leaving 13 bases between them. This CDR3 has 12 amino acids. In DNA, the CDR3 is TGTGCCAACATAAGAGGGGCCACTGAAGCTTTCTTT. Amino acids: CANIRGATEAFF.

In its sample, this clonotype was seen many times. This rearrangement joins TRBV28 to TRBJ2-5, with 7 bases aligning to TRBD1. With 6 bases clipped from V and 5 bases from J, the junction kept 9 bases outside the gene matches. Per the germline V gene, CDR1 is MDHEN and CDR2 is SYDVKM. The CDR3 runs to 14 residues. DNA of the CDR3: TGTGCCAGCAGCTTCTCAGGGGGAAGGGAGACCCAGTACTTC. Protein sequence: CASSFSGGRETQYF.

This clonotype was recorded many times. The gene calls are TRBV28 and TRBJ2-5; D uncertain. This CDR3 region has 13 residues. The V gene lost 7 bases and the J gene lost 4 bases, with 13 bases spanning the gap. Per the germline V gene, CDR1 is MDHEN and CDR2 is SYDVKM. The CDR3 coding sequence is TGTGCCAGCACTCACAGTAGGGTAGAGACCCAGTACTTC. It encodes CASTHSRVETQYF.